Shown below are 20 T cell receptor beta chains from a single sample sequenced in a study of cytomegalovirus exposure and HLA in healthy donors. The PCR employed 60 Vbeta primers together with 13 Jbeta primers. Data came from immunoSEQ multiplex PCR; TCRdb stores just in-frame clones and leaves some out. The repertoire includes around 160,000 clones, around two thirds of them detected once, and 1.5% to 2% sits in the top ten. The source material was PBMCs. These receptors were collected from a woman aged 18-35 years in good health and CMV-seronegative.

This clone was seen more than once but under ten times. The chain recombines TRBV27 with TRBJ1-5; 7 bases fit TRBD1. Unmatched junction bases numbered 5, after V lost 2 bases and J lost 7 bases. The CDR3 spans 14 residues. Germline lookup yields CDR1 MNHEY and CDR2 SMNVEV (reference sequence). CDR3 region: CASSLNRGAQPQHF. CDR3 coding DNA: TGTGCCAGCAGTTTAAACAGGGGAGCGCAGCCCCAGCATTTT.

The chain recombines TRBV4-1 with TRBJ1-5, with 8 bases identical to TRBD1. Losses at the gene ends were 1 base for V and 8 bases for J; bases not matched to a gene: 10. Looked up from germline, CDR1 is MGHRA and CDR2 is YSYEKL. The CDR3 sequence is 16 residues long. This CDR3 is CASSQGTGSSWEPQHF. The DNA of the CDR3 is TGCGCCAGCAGCCAAGGGACAGGGTCATCTTGGGAGCCCCAGCATTTT.

The V gene is TRBV5-7, the J gene TRBJ2-7; D perhaps matches TRBD1 (6 bases). TRBV5-7 is designated an ORF whose function remains uncertain. This CDR3 is built from 14 residues. Trimming left V 3 bases short and J 0 bases short, with 10 bases between. The CDR3 is CASSWGRVSYEQYV. The CDR3 DNA is TGTGCCAGCAGCTGGGGGCGAGTCTCCTACGAGCAGTACGTC.

This chain links TRBV6-5 with TRBJ1-5, with 9 bases aligning to TRBD1. This CDR3 region has 15 residues. V shed 6 bases, J shed 3 bases, and the junction held 6 bases outside the gene matches. Per the germline V gene, CDR1 is MNHEY and CDR2 is SVGAGI. The CDR3, as DNA: TGTGCCAGCAGACGACAGGGGGGTGTCAATCAGCCCCAGCATTTT. Translated: CASRRQGGVNQPQHF.

The chain couples TRBV27 to TRBJ2-3, with 10 bases lining up with TRBD2. Unmatched junction bases numbered 2, after V lost 5 bases and J lost 6 bases. CDR1 is MNHEY and CDR2 is SMNVEV in the germline V gene (reference sequence). The length of the CDR3 is 13 residues. The DNA for the CDR3 is TGTGCCAGCAGTCTGACTAGCGGGGATACGCAGTATTTT. It codes for CASSLTSGDTQYF.

The chain joins TRBV7-2 to TRBJ2-2; possible D gene TRBD2, 6 bases. The CDR3 has 13 residues. Germline V gene data show CDR1 as SGHTA and CDR2 as FQGNSA. Trimming cost V 3 bases and J 7 bases, with 9 bases left between them. DNA for the CDR3: TGTGCCAGCAGCTTGCCCGGGAGCGGGGAGCTGTTTTTT. Translating gives CASSLPGSGELFF. Full variable domain (outside the CDR3, taken from reference TRBV7-2 and TRBJ2-2): GAGVSQSPSNKVTEKGKDVELRCDPISGHTALYWYRQSLGQGLEFLIYFQGNSAPDKSGLPSDRFSAERTGGSVSTLTIQRTQQEDSAVYLCASSLPGSGELFFGEGSRLTVL.

Comments on this clone: Other DNA variants within this sample encode the same CDR3. The J gene is TRBJ2-7, the V gene TRBV6-1, with TRBD1 identical over 10 bases. Germline assignment: CDR1 MNHNS and CDR2 SASEGT. V lost 4 bases and J lost 3; bases outside the gene matches: 9. This CDR3 spans 16 amino acids. The CDR3: CASSALRDRGNYEQYF. DNA of the CDR3: TGTGCCAGCAGTGCCCTCCGGGACAGGGGAAACTACGAGCAGTACTTC.

The chain joins TRBV4-3 to TRBJ2-5; a weak D match, TRBD2 (6 bases). There are 15 residues in the CDR3. V lost 0 bases and J lost 7, with 15 bases in between. Looked up from germline, CDR1 is LGHNA and CDR2 is YSLEER. The chain's CDR3 is CASSQEVSLAMTQYF. Written as DNA, the CDR3 is TGCGCCAGCAGCCAAGAGGTGTCGCTAGCGATGACCCAGTACTTC.

The V and J genes are TRBV18 and TRBJ2-7; D remains ambiguous. Germline loops: CDR1 KGHSH, CDR2 LQKENI. The length of the CDR3 is 13 residues. Trimming took off 3 bases at V and 0 bases at J, with 6 bases between the two ends. CDR3 coding DNA: TGTGCCAGCTCACCCGGAGCCTCCTACGAGCAGTACGTC. Its translation is CASSPGASYEQYV.

The V and J genes are TRBV4-2 and TRBJ1-1; 8 bases are shared with TRBD1. The germline V gene has CDR1 LGHNA and CDR2 YNFKEQ. V trimming: 1 base; J trimming: 4 bases; junction bases outside the gene matches: 14. CDR3 length equals 18 residues. The CDR3 coding sequence is TGTGCCAGCAGCCAAGCCTCGGGCGGTCAGGGGGCGTTCACTGAAGCTTTCTTT. Translating it yields CASSQASGGQGAFTEAFF.

The chain employs TRBV18 and TRBJ1-5; a possible D gene is TRBD1 (6 bases). The CDR3 covers 16 residues. V gave up 4 bases and J gave up 0 bases, with 13 bases separating them. Germline V lookup: CDR1 KGHSH, CDR2 LQKENI. CDR3 nucleotide sequence: TGTGCCAGCTCACTTACCGCAGGGGATAGCAATCAGCCCCAGCATTTT. Translating it yields CASSLTAGDSNQPQHF.

The chain employs TRBV29-1 and TRBJ2-7, with 7 bases matching TRBD1. Germline CDR1 SQVTM, CDR2 ANQGSEA. J lost 3 bases, V lost 5 bases, and 10 bases had no gene match. CDR3 length: 14 residues. CDR3 DNA sequence: TGCAGCGTTCGTACACGACAGGGCTACTACGAGCAGTACTTC. Its translation is CSVRTRQGYYEQYF.

A word on this clone: The identical CDR3 is also encoded by other nucleotide sequences in the sample. This chain connects TRBV11-3 to TRBJ2-1, with 11 nucleotides matching TRBD2. The CDR3 runs 15 residues. Germline V gene lookup returns CDR1 SGHNT and CDR2 YENEEA. The V gene end was trimmed by 3 bases and the J gene end by 4 bases; junction bases not matched to a gene: 2. The DNA of the CDR3 is TGTGCCAGCAGCTTGAGACTAGCGGGATACAATGAGCAGTTCTTC. It specifies CASSLRLAGYNEQFF.

The V and J genes are TRBV7-2 and TRBJ2-2, with D perhaps matching TRBD1 (6 bases). V was trimmed by 2 bases and J by 5 bases, leaving 12 bases between them. The CDR3 is 15 amino acids. The germline V gene encodes CDR1 SGHTA and CDR2 FQGNSA. In DNA, the CDR3 is TGTGCCAGCAGCTTAAATGCAGGGGTAACCGGGGAGCTGTTTTTT. Protein: CASSLNAGVTGELFF.

The CDR3 reads CASSVMAGGSSYNEQFF. The CDR3 bases are TGTGCCAGCAGCGTTATGGCGGGAGGGAGCTCCTACAATGAGCAGTTCTTC. The rearrangement uses TRBV9 and TRBJ2-1, with 9 bases identical to TRBD2. V was pared by 2 bases and J by 0 bases, with 6 bases of the junction left unmatched. The CDR3 length is 17 residues. Per the germline V gene, CDR1 is SGDLS and CDR2 is YYNGEE.

The chain carries TRBV7-2 and TRBJ2-5; 12 nucleotides match TRBD2. The CDR3 loop spans 17 amino acids. J lost 3 bases, V lost 6 bases, and 11 bases had no gene match. Looked up from germline, CDR1 is SGHTA and CDR2 is FQGNSA. This chain's CDR3 is CASSFSGTSGYKETQYF. DNA of the CDR3: TGTGCCAGCAGTTTCTCCGGGACTAGCGGGTATAAAGAGACCCAGTACTTC.

The gene calls are TRBV5-1 and TRBJ2-1; D might be TRBD2 (5 bases). CDR3 length: 14 residues. Germline assignment: CDR1 SGHRS and CDR2 YFSETQ. V was shortened by 1 base and J by 5 bases, with 10 bases between the two germline ends. The CDR3 spells CASSLSGNDNEQFF. CDR3 sequence (DNA): TGCGCCAGCAGCTTGTCCGGGAACGACAATGAGCAGTTCTTC.

The chain combines TRBV4-2 with TRBJ1-2; D gene uncertain. Germline V lookup: CDR1 LGHNA, CDR2 YNFKEQ. The CDR3 runs to 14 residues. Trimming stripped 4 bases from V and 2 bases from J, with 11 bases between. This CDR3 is CASSRPPRNYGYTF. The CDR3 DNA is TGTGCCAGCAGCCGCCCCCCCAGGAACTATGGCTACACCTTC.

The chain couples TRBV1 to TRBJ2-7; the table's D call, TRBD1, has no DNA check behind it. TRBV1 has pseudogene status. This CDR3 is 17 amino acids long. The CDR3 DNA sequence: TGCACCAGCAGCCAAGGAACCCCGGGACAGGGGTTGCGCGAGCAGTACGTC. Translating gives CTSSQGTPGQGLREQYV.

The chain employs TRBV19 and TRBJ1-5; 7 nucleotides agree with TRBD1. Germline loops: CDR1 LNHDA, CDR2 SQIVND (reference sequence). V was pared by 6 bases and J by 2 bases, with 7 bases of the junction left unmatched. The CDR3 totals 15 residues. The CDR3 sequence is CASRANQGGNQPQHF. CDR3 bases: TGTGCCAGTAGGGCCAATCAGGGGGGCAATCAGCCCCAGCATTTT.